Following are 18 T cell receptor beta chains from one sample sequenced in a study of blood T cell repertoires in COVID-19. Only in-frame clones appear in the TCRdb table, and some are missing; sequencing was by immunoSEQ multiplex PCR. The data show 300,000 to 500,000 clones, 88% seen once. The sequenced sample consisted of PBMCs or T cells enriched from blood (not recorded which). The receptors stem from a young woman with acute COVID-19.

Here the CDR3 reads CASSDSLAGHYEQYF. CDR3 DNA sequence: TGCGCCAGCAGTGACTCACTAGCGGGCCACTACGAGCAGTACTTC. The gene calls are TRBV10-2 and TRBJ2-7; 9 bases match TRBD2. This CDR3 has 15 residues. Germline V gives CDR1 WSHSY, CDR2 SAAADI. V shed 3 bases and J 3 bases; nucleotides not matched to a gene: 6.

The chain combines TRBV7-9 with TRBJ1-1, with 7 bases lining up with TRBD1. The CDR3 has 16 residues. Per the germline V gene, CDR1 is SEHNR and CDR2 is FQNEAQ (reference sequence). The ends lost 5 bases at V and 4 bases at J; junction bases unmatched: 13. The CDR3 DNA reads TGTGCCAGCAGCCAAGGGGTGCAGGCAGGGGGCACTGAAGCTTTCTTT. It codes for CASSQGVQAGGTEAFF.

The chain combines TRBV19 with TRBJ1-1, with a possible D match to TRBD1 (5 bases). Germline-derived CDR1 and CDR2 are LNHDA and SQIVND (reference sequence). The CDR3 has 11 residues. The V gene lost 3 bases and the J gene lost 10 bases, with 9 bases spanning the gap. Here the CDR3 reads CASSIRGGAFF. DNA for the CDR3: TGTGCCAGTAGTATCCGGGGGGGAGCTTTCTTT. Together with reference TRBV19 and TRBJ1-1, the CDR3 gives the full variable domain: DGGITQSPKYLFRKEGQNVTLSCEQNLNHDAMYWYRQDPGQGLRLIYYSQIVNDFQKGDIAEGYSVSREKKESFPLTVTSAQKNPTAFYLCASSIRGGAFFGQGTRLTVV.

This chain links TRBV5-6 with TRBJ1-1; possibly TRBD1 for D (6 bases). Germline V gene lookup returns CDR1 SGHDT and CDR2 YYEEEE. The CDR3 is 14 amino acids. V was pared by 0 bases and J by 4 bases, with 10 bases between. For the CDR3, the DNA is TGTGCCAGCAGCTTGGGTGGGGGGGCCACTGAAGCTTTCTTT. Translation gives CASSLGGGATEAFF.

The chain employs TRBV29-1 and TRBJ1-1; TRBD1 matches at 8 bases. After removal of 5 bases from V and 4 bases from J, the junction contained 6 bases not matched to a gene. CDR3 length: 13 amino acids. Germline loops: CDR1 SQVTM, CDR2 ANQGSEA. CDR3 region: CSVLHTGGTEAFF. The CDR3, as DNA: TGCAGCGTTCTTCATACAGGGGGCACTGAAGCTTTCTTT. The variable domain in full, with the rest retrieved from reference TRBV29-1 and TRBJ1-1, is SAVISQKPSRDICQRGTSLTIQCQVDSQVTMMFWYRQQPGQSLTLIATANQGSEATYESGFVIDKFPISRPNLTFSTLTVSNMSPEDSSIYLCSVLHTGGTEAFFGQGTRLTVV.

This clone has only one observation. The chain combines TRBV30 with TRBJ1-3; 7 bases fit TRBD1. The CDR3 loop spans 15 amino acids. Germline V lookup: CDR1 GTSNPN, CDR2 SVGIG (reference sequence). Trimming removed 0 bases from V and 4 bases from J; junction bases left unmatched: 6. CDR3 nucleotide sequence: TGTGCCTGGAGTGTACAAAGGGGGCACGGAAACACCATATATTTT. It is translated as CAWSVQRGHGNTIYF.

The chain has TRBV5-6 and TRBJ2-7; the match to TRBD1 covers 9 bases. Germline V gene sequence: CDR1 SGHDT, CDR2 YYEEEE. The V and J ends lost 0 bases and 6 bases, in that order; junction bases with no gene match: 7. The CDR3 runs to 15 residues. The CDR3 loop is CASSLGPGQGGEQYF. As DNA, the CDR3 is TGTGCCAGCAGCTTGGGACCGGGACAGGGTGGCGAGCAGTACTTC.

J is TRBJ1-5 and V is TRBV19; a possible D gene is TRBD1 (6 bases). The ends were cut back, 2 bases at V and 2 bases at J, with 19 bases in the middle. There are 18 residues in the CDR3. Germline V lookup: CDR1 LNHDA, CDR2 SQIVND (reference sequence). CDR3 bases: TGTGCCAGTAGTATAACGGACAGACGGAGCTTCGGCAATCAGCCCCAGCATTTT. Encoded protein: CASSITDRRSFGNQPQHF.

The chain employs TRBV6-6 and TRBJ2-1; TRBD1 matches at 8 bases. Per germline, CDR1 MNHNY and CDR2 SVGAGI (reference sequence). The CDR3 totals 14 residues. V was pared by 6 bases and J by 5 bases, with 6 bases of the junction left unmatched. The CDR3: CASSSDRVHNEQFF. The CDR3 nucleotides are TGTGCCAGCAGCTCGGACAGGGTCCACAATGAGCAGTTCTTC.

The chain is built from TRBV9 and TRBJ1-2; 8 bases agree with TRBD1. The length of the CDR3 is 17 residues. Germline CDR1 and CDR2: SGDLS and YYNGEE. Trimming cost V 0 bases and J 0 bases; bases outside gene matches: 7. The CDR3 sequence is CASSVGDRGDSNYGYTF. The DNA for the CDR3 is TGTGCCAGCAGCGTAGGAGACAGGGGAGATTCTAACTATGGCTACACCTTC.

The gene calls are TRBV7-3 and TRBJ2-7; 7 bases agree with TRBD1. Losses at the gene ends were 2 bases for V and 4 bases for J; bases not matched to a gene: 8. The CDR3 consists of 15 residues. CDR1 SGHTA and CDR2 FQGTGA come from the germline V gene. The CDR3 reads CASSLLAGGAYEQYF. In nucleotides, the CDR3 is TGTGCCAGCAGCTTACTGGCAGGGGGTGCGTACGAGCAGTACTTC.

The chain combines TRBV18 with TRBJ1-4; D gene unclear. The germline V gene encodes CDR1 KGHSH and CDR2 LQKENI. CDR3 length equals 15 residues. Trimming removed 3 bases at V and 2 bases at J, with 10 bases between. The DNA for the CDR3 is TGTGCCAGCTCACCCGGACTTCCCACTAATGAAAAACTGTTTTTT. Translated: CASSPGLPTNEKLFF. The variable domain in full, with the rest retrieved from reference TRBV18 and TRBJ1-4, is NAGVMQNPRHLVRRRGQEARLRCSPMKGHSHVYWYRQLPEEGLKFMVYLQKENIIDESGMPKERFSAEFPKEGPSILRIQQVVRGDSAAYFCASSPGLPTNEKLFFGSGTQLSVL.

The V and J genes are TRBV13 and TRBJ1-6; D gene ambiguous. Germline CDR1 is PRHDT and CDR2 is FYEKMQ (reference sequence). The V end lost 5 bases, the J end lost 6 bases, and 17 bases lay between the germline ends. The CDR3 has 16 amino acids. CDR3 in DNA: TGTGCCAGCAGCCCCCGGGTGCAGAAATTTAATTCACCCCTCCACTTT. Translation gives CASSPRVQKFNSPLHF.

This clone was picked up one time. The rearrangement joins TRBV7-9 to TRBJ2-7; D perhaps matches TRBD1 (5 bases). The germline V gene encodes CDR1 SEHNR and CDR2 FQNEAQ (reference sequence). Trimming removed 0 bases from V and 1 base from J, with 13 bases in between. This CDR3 is 16 amino acids long. CDR3: CASSLAMGQLSYEQYF. CDR3 in DNA: TGTGCCAGCAGCTTAGCGATGGGGCAGCTGTCCTACGAGCAGTACTTC.

V usage is TRBV7-2 and J usage is TRBJ2-1; TRBD2 matches 10 bases. The CDR3 consists of 16 residues. V gave up 2 bases and J gave up 7 bases; unmatched junction bases: 8. CDR1 and CDR2 from the germline V gene are SGHTA and FQGNSA. The DNA for the CDR3 is TGTGCCAGCAGCTTATACTTAGCGGGGGGTCTAAATGAGCAGTTCTTC. Translating gives CASSLYLAGGLNEQFF.

V gene TRBV7-6 combines with J gene TRBJ1-3, with 7 bases lining up with TRBD1. J lost 4 bases, V lost 2 bases, and 5 bases had no gene match. Germline CDR1 SGHVS, CDR2 FNYEAQ. This CDR3 region has 15 residues. Here the CDR3 reads CASSLFDRAGNTIYF. The DNA for the CDR3 is TGTGCCAGCAGCTTATTTGACAGGGCGGGAAACACCATATATTTT.

The V gene is TRBV6-5, the J gene TRBJ1-2, with 10 positions matching TRBD1. There are 15 residues in the CDR3. Germline loops: CDR1 MNHEY, CDR2 SVGAGI. V trimming: 3 bases; J trimming: 6 bases; junction bases outside the gene matches: 7. As DNA, the CDR3 is TGTGCCAGCAGTTATGGGGACAGGGGTATGAATGGCTACACCTTC. Its translation: CASSYGDRGMNGYTF.

The chain is built from TRBV6-5 and TRBJ1-3; 8 bases map to TRBD1. J gave up 9 bases and V 6 bases, and 13 bases lay outside the gene matches. The CDR3 is 15 amino acids. The germline CDR1 and CDR2 sequences are MNHEY and SVGAGI. CDR3 sequence: CASSPRGTGFATIYF. The CDR3 coding sequence is TGTGCCAGCAGCCCAAGAGGGACAGGCTTCGCCACCATATATTTT.